A single sample is the source of the 25 T cell receptor beta chains below, sequenced in a study of T cells after yellow fever vaccination. A single record per CDR3 protein comes from TCRdb applying MiXCR to the 5' RACE reads. The sample consists of roughly 70,000 distinct CDR3 sequences, almost 8% of them appearing once. This material consisted of CD8+ T cells sorted from PBMCs, taken on the day of the yellow fever booster vaccination. The receptor set was obtained from a man younger than 40 who received the YFV17D yellow fever vaccine.

This clonotype was found many times. The chain links TRBV6-5 to TRBJ2-7; D may correspond to TRBD1 or TRBD2 (7 bases each). Deletions cut 8 bases from V and 3 bases from J, with 23 bases between. This CDR3 is 16 amino acids long. Germline lookup yields CDR1 MNHEY and CDR2 SVGAGI. The CDR3 spells CASGDSIGAGYYEQYF. The CDR3 DNA follows: TGTGCCAGCGGGGACAGTATTGGAGCGGGGTACTACGAGCAGTACTTC.

There are a few counts of this clonotype. The chain links TRBV28 to TRBJ2-3, with TRBD2 matching over 8 bases. The CDR3 covers 16 residues. Germline V gene lookup returns CDR1 MDHEN and CDR2 SYDVKM. The J segment lost 0 bases and the V segment lost 5 bases, leaving 7 bases of the junction unmatched. DNA for the CDR3: TGTGCCAGCAGTCCGCGGCGGGAGGCTAGCACAGATACGCAGTATTTT. It yields the protein CASSPRREASTDTQYF.

This clonotype has only a few counts. This rearrangement joins TRBV5-1 to TRBJ2-2; D unresolved. The V and J ends lost 4 bases and 7 bases respectively, with 8 bases between them. Germline V gene lookup returns CDR1 SGHRS and CDR2 YFSETQ. This CDR3 contains 12 residues. For the CDR3, the DNA is TGCGCCAGCAGCCCGGAAGGCGGGGAGCTGTTTTTT. This gives the protein CASSPEGGELFF.

The chain couples TRBV24-1 to TRBJ2-2; 10 nucleotides align to TRBD2. CDR1 and CDR2 from the germline V gene are KGHDR and SFDVKD. The V gene end was trimmed by 3 bases and the J gene end by 6 bases; junction bases not matched to a gene: 6. The CDR3 has 16 amino acids. The CDR3 nucleotides are TGTGCCACCAGTGATCCTAGCGGGAGTTCGGCCGGGGAGCTGTTTTTT. Translation: CATSDPSGSSAGELFF.

This clonotype was detected a few times. This chain connects TRBV11-2 to TRBJ2-1; tentatively, D is TRBD2 (6 bases). Germline V CDR1 and CDR2: SGHAT, FQNNGV. Trimming stripped 1 base from V and 5 bases from J, with 18 bases between. This CDR3 contains 17 residues. The CDR3 sequence: CASSLGRLAEYHNEQFF. The CDR3 DNA is TGTGCCAGCAGCTTAGGGAGGTTAGCGGAGTACCACAATGAGCAGTTCTTC.

Only one count was recorded for this clonotype. One base away lies a much larger clone, so this may be a sequencing read error. The rearrangement links TRBV7-9 to TRBJ2-2, with D possibly being TRBD1 (5 bases). The V gene lost 5 bases and the J gene lost 4 bases, with 8 bases spanning the gap. This CDR3 contains 13 residues. Germline CDR1 and CDR2: SEHNR and FQNEAQ (reference sequence). The chain's CDR3 is CASSPDSTGELFF. In nucleotides, the CDR3 is TGTGCCAGCAGCCCAGACAGCACCGGGGAGCTGTTTTTT. Full variable domain (outside the CDR3, taken from reference TRBV7-9 and TRBJ2-2): DTGVSQNPRHKITKRGQNVTFRCDPISEHNRLYWYRQTLGQGPEFLTYFQNEAQLEKSRLLSDRFSAERPKGSFSTLEIQRTEQGDSAMYLCASSPDSTGELFFGEGSRLTVL.

This clonotype was picked up a small number of times. The V gene is TRBV7-9, the J gene TRBJ2-7; 9 positions match TRBD1. The CDR3 is 15 residues long. Germline V gene lookup returns CDR1 SEHNR and CDR2 FQNEAQ (reference sequence). The junction had 8 bases not matched to a gene; V was cut back by 7 bases and J by 1 base. The CDR3 reads CASTSVGTGSYEQYF. The CDR3 DNA follows: TGTGCCAGCACCTCAGTCGGGACAGGGTCCTACGAGCAGTACTTC.

There are many counts of this clonotype. This chain links TRBV6-4 with TRBJ2-2; D is ambiguous. CDR3 length: 13 amino acids. Germline V gene sequence: CDR1 MRHNA, CDR2 SNTAGT. V dropped 2 bases and J dropped 3 bases, with 4 bases sitting between them. CDR3 sequence: CASSDSDTGELFF. The DNA for the CDR3 is TGTGCCAGCAGTGACAGCGACACCGGGGAGCTGTTTTTT.

This clonotype was counted ten times or more. This rearrangement joins TRBV12-3 or TRBV12-4 to TRBJ2-2; D perhaps matches TRBD2 (5 bases). The CDR3 runs 12 residues. The V end was cut by 6 bases, the J end by 6 bases, with 8 bases between. As DNA, the CDR3 is TGTGCCAGCAGCCCCGGGGCCGGGGAGCTGTTTTTT. Encoded protein: CASSPGAGELFF.

In this sample, this clonotype turned up a few times. The gene calls are TRBV28 and TRBJ2-7; a weak D match, TRBD1 (6 bases). The V gene lost 6 bases and the J gene lost 4 bases, with 10 bases spanning the gap. The germline CDR1 and CDR2 sequences are MDHEN and SYDVKM. The CDR3 covers 12 residues. CDR3 protein: CASSFRGYEQYF. The CDR3 DNA is TGTGCCAGCAGCTTCAGGGGTTACGAGCAGTACTTC.

V gene TRBV20-1 combines with J gene TRBJ1-5; the D is unclear. Germline V gene data show CDR1 as DFQATT and CDR2 as SNEGSKA (reference sequence). The CDR3 loop spans 13 amino acids. The V end lost 2 bases, the J end lost 7 bases, and 12 bases lay between the germline ends. The CDR3 DNA reads as TGCAGTGCTAGAAGAAGGATTGGGCAGCCCCAGCATTTT. It translates to CSARRRIGQPQHF.

This clonotype was counted a few times. J is TRBJ2-1 and V is TRBV4-3, with a tentative D call TRBD1 (6 bases). Per the germline V gene, CDR1 is LGHNA and CDR2 is YSLEER. The CDR3 consists of 19 residues. Trimming shortened V by 1 base and J by 0 bases, and 19 bases separated the two germline ends. The CDR3 spells CASSQGPVGASYSYNEQFF. In nucleotides, the CDR3 is TGCGCCAGCAGCCAAGGCCCGGTGGGGGCTAGCTACTCCTACAATGAGCAGTTCTTC.

This clonotype was seen repeatedly, ten times or more. This chain connects TRBV7-8 to TRBJ2-1; D ambiguous. Trimming stripped 5 bases from V and 8 bases from J, with 19 bases between. The germline V gene encodes CDR1 SGHVS and CDR2 FQNEAQ. CDR3 length: 15 amino acids. CDR3 in DNA: TGTGCCAGCAGCCCCCAGCCGGGCCGCACCCATGAGCAGTTCTTC. This sequence encodes CASSPQPGRTHEQFF.

The V gene is TRBV12-3 or TRBV12-4, the J gene TRBJ2-7, with 7 nucleotides matching TRBD1. The V and J ends lost 6 bases and 3 bases, in that order; junction bases with no gene match: 8. There are 14 residues in the CDR3. The CDR3 nucleotides read TGTGCCAGCAGCTTCGGGACAGATTTCTACGAGCAGTACTTC. Protein sequence: CASSFGTDFYEQYF.

This clonotype occurred a few times. Written as DNA, the CDR3 is TGTGCCACCAGTGATTCAGTCCCTGAGCTGTTTTTT. This encodes CATSDSVPELFF. V is TRBV24-1 and J is TRBJ2-2, with D uncertain. Germline V gives CDR1 KGHDR, CDR2 SFDVKD. There are 12 residues in the CDR3. Trimming took 2 bases from V and 11 from J, leaving 8 bases between them.

This chain links TRBV7-8 with TRBJ2-1; 7 bases line up with TRBD2. Per the germline V gene, CDR1 is SGHVS and CDR2 is FQNEAQ. The length of the CDR3 is 15 residues. J lost 4 bases, V lost 1 base, and 4 bases had no gene match. The CDR3 region has the DNA TGTGCCAGCAGCTTAGGGCTTAGCGGGTACAATGAGCAGTTCTTC. Translation gives CASSLGLSGYNEQFF.

This clonotype came up many times. This sequence joins TRBV6-4 and TRBJ2-3; 10 bases are a match to TRBD1. The V and J ends lost 4 bases and 3 bases, in that order; junction bases with no gene match: 4. The CDR3 totals 15 residues. Germline V CDR1 and CDR2: MRHNA, SNTAGT. The CDR3 region is CASSVGTGDTDTQYF. CDR3 nucleotides: TGTGCCAGCAGTGTGGGGACAGGGGATACAGATACGCAGTATTTT.

V and J are TRBV21-1 and TRBJ2-2; the table's D call, TRBD2, has no DNA check behind it. TRBV21-1 is classified as a pseudogene. This CDR3 is 15 amino acids long. For the CDR3, the DNA is TGTGCCAGCACTCCTAGCGGGACCATCACCGGGGAGCTGTTTTTT. This sequence encodes CASTPSGTITGELFF.

This clonotype was recorded many times. The genes are TRBV7-2 and TRBJ2-3; TRBD2 might be the D (6 bases). V dropped 5 bases and J dropped 2 bases, with 17 bases sitting between them. The CDR3 is 16 residues long. Germline V gene lookup returns CDR1 SGHTA and CDR2 FQGNSA. In DNA form, the CDR3 reads TGTGCCAGCAGCACACTCTTAGCGGAAGACACAGATACGCAGTATTTT. This codes for CASSTLLAEDTDTQYF. The full variable domain, its missing parts supplied by reference TRBV7-2 and TRBJ2-3, is GAGVSQSPSNKVTEKGKDVELRCDPISGHTALYWYRQSLGQGLEFLIYFQGNSAPDKSGLPSDRFSAERTGGSVSTLTIQRTQQEDSAVYLCASSTLLAEDTDTQYFGPGTRLTVL.

This clonotype came up a few times. The chain employs TRBV3-1 and TRBJ2-3, with D unresolved. The CDR3 sequence is 16 residues long. Germline CDR1 reads LGHDT; CDR2 reads YNNKEL (reference sequence). V was pared by 0 bases and J by 2 bases, with 12 bases between. CDR3 sequence: CASSQETASLTDTQYF. CDR3 sequence (DNA): TGTGCCAGCAGCCAAGAGACGGCCTCTCTCACAGATACGCAGTATTTT.

This clonotype was recorded a few times. The chain uses TRBV10-3 and TRBJ1-1; D is ambiguous. The CDR3 has 12 residues. From germline, CDR1 is ENHRY and CDR2 SYGVKD. V dropped 8 bases and J dropped 1 base, with 8 bases sitting between them. The CDR3 spells CAIRAGNTEAFF. The CDR3 coding sequence is TGTGCCATCCGGGCGGGGAACACTGAAGCTTTCTTT.

A few counts support this clonotype. V is TRBV20-1 and J is TRBJ2-7, with D possibly matching TRBD2 (6 bases). Looked up from germline, CDR1 is DFQATT and CDR2 is SNEGSKA (reference sequence). This CDR3 has 15 residues. V dropped 4 bases and J dropped 2 bases, with 18 bases sitting between them. CDR3 nucleotide sequence: TGCAGTGCTACCCCCTATGTGGGAGGAACCTACGAGCAGTACTTC. Its translation: CSATPYVGGTYEQYF.

J is TRBJ2-7 and V is TRBV2; 12 nucleotides agree with TRBD2. This CDR3 region has 17 residues. V lost 5 bases, J lost 0 bases, and 8 bases stayed unmatched. The germline V gene has CDR1 SNHLY and CDR2 FYNNEI. CDR3 in DNA: TGTGCCAGCAGTCTTGGACTAGCGGGGCTAAGCTCCTACGAGCAGTACTTC. This encodes CASSLGLAGLSSYEQYF.

This clonotype was seen at least ten times. The chain combines TRBV12-5 with TRBJ2-4; D tentatively fits TRBD1 or TRBD2 (5 bases each). The germline V gene encodes CDR1 LGHNT and CDR2 FRNRAP. The length of the CDR3 is 14 residues. Deletions cut 4 bases from V and 8 bases from J, with 15 bases between. CDR3 bases: TGTGCTAGTGGTTCCTCCGGAGGCAGGGACATTCAGTACTTC. The encoded protein is CASGSSGGRDIQYF.

The rearrangement links TRBV7-3 to TRBJ2-1; no clear D gene. The germline V and J ends were trimmed by 0 bases and 6 bases, with 12 bases remaining between them. The CDR3 length is 15 residues. From germline, CDR1 is SGHTA and CDR2 FQGTGA. CDR3 in amino acids: CASSLTLSSFNEQFF. Written as DNA, the CDR3 is TGTGCCAGCAGCTTAACCCTTTCTAGTTTCAATGAGCAGTTCTTC.